Listed below are T cell receptor beta chains from one sample, sequenced in a study of OX40 agonist ivuxolimab in advanced cancers. Repertoires were generated with immunoSEQ multiplex PCR, while TCRdb's copy carries only in-frame clones and drops some. The profile shows approximately 90,000 clones, nearly 90% of them singletons. Sequencing used CD4+ or CD8+ T cells sorted from blood, obtained in a trial of the OX40 agonist ivuxolimab. The source is an adult with an advanced solid tumor such as melanoma, head and neck, liver or kidney cancer. Each CDR3 is given with its conserved first and last residue. The D gene is left open where the match is weak. Size is stated for part of the rows, as once, few or many counts, or as a class when the clone is expanded.

d_call clone_size j_call v_call cdr3_nt cdr3_aa
TRBD1 NA TRBJ1-5 TRBV7-8 TGTGCCAGCAGACGACAGGGGGACAATCAGCCCCAGCATTTT CASRRQGDNQPQHF
TRBD2 NA TRBJ2-7 TRBV19 TGTGCCAGTAGTATCGGACTAGCCACCTACGAGCAGTACTTC CASSIGLATYEQYF
TRBD1 NA TRBJ1-2 TRBV19 TGTGCCAGTAGTCCGTCGGGACAGGGAGGGTTTCACTACGGCTACACCTTC CASSPSGQGGFHYGYTF
TRBD1 NA TRBJ2-7 TRBV18 TGTGCCAGCTCACTCTCGGGACAGGGCTACGAGCAGTACTTC CASSLSGQGYEQYF
NA NA TRBJ2-1 TRBV6-6 TGTGCCAGCACGAGGCAGGGTTCGAGTGAGCAGTTCTTC CASTRQGSSEQFF
NA NA TRBJ1-6 TRBV7-3 TGTGCCAGCAGCCCCGGTGCGCGGGGGGATAATTCACCCCTCCACTTT CASSPGARGDNSPLHF
TRBD1 NA TRBJ2-3 TRBV6-1 TGTGCCAGCAGGGACAGGGGGATCGGCACAGATACGCAGTATTTT CASRDRGIGTDTQYF
NA NA TRBJ1-1 TRBV6-5 TGTGCCAGCCGGGGGCTGGGAGTCGCTGAAGCTTTCTTT CASRGLGVAEAFF
NA NA TRBJ1-4 TRBV21-1 TGTGCCAGCCCTCAAACAGGGGGTAATGAAAAACTGTTTTTT CASPQTGGNEKLFF
TRBD1 NA TRBJ1-2 TRBV9 TGTGCCAGCAGCGCGGGTACGGACAGGGGACCCTATGGCTACACCTTC CASSAGTDRGPYGYTF
NA few TRBJ1-5 TRBV7-9 TGTGCCAGCAGCTTAGCTAGCAATCAGCCCCAGCATTTT CASSLASNQPQHF
TRBD1 NA TRBJ2-3 TRBV19 TGTGCCAGTAGGGGGACAGCCTTGGGAACAGATACGCAGTATTTT CASRGTALGTDTQYF
TRBD2 NA TRBJ2-7 TRBV6-1 TGTGCCAGCAGCCGAAGCGGGGGTTACGAGCAGTACTTC CASSRSGGYEQYF
NA NA TRBJ2-7 TRBV7-3 TGTGCCAGCAGCTTAAATGGGGGCTACGAGCAGTACTTC CASSLNGGYEQYF
NA NA TRBJ2-7 TRBV4-3 TGCGCCAGCAGCCAAGGATGGTCCTACGAGCAGTACTTC CASSQGWSYEQYF
TRBD1 NA TRBJ1-4 TRBV7-2 TGTGCCAGCAGCTTAGCGGGACAGGGGTTTAATGAAAAACTGTTTTTT CASSLAGQGFNEKLFF
NA NA TRBJ1-2 TRBV4-3 TGCGCCAGCAGCCAAGAAGAGGGCTTGAAGGGCTACACCTTC CASSQEEGLKGYTF
NA NA TRBJ1-1 TRBV6-5 TGTGCCAGCAGTCTACAGGGACCCACTGAAGCTTTCTTT CASSLQGPTEAFF
NA NA TRBJ1-2 TRBV7-2 TGTGCCAGCAGCCCTCCGAGCAGCTACTATGGCTACACCTTC CASSPPSSYYGYTF
TRBD1 NA TRBJ1-2 TRBV6-5 TGTGCCAGCAGGAAGGACAGGGACCGTTTTGGCTACACCTTC CASRKDRDRFGYTF
NA few TRBJ2-7 TRBV7-6 TGTGCCAGCAGCTTGGCGGGGCCGGGAGAGCAGTACTTC CASSLAGPGEQYF
TRBD1 NA TRBJ1-5 TRBV27 TGTGCCAGCAGCCCTACTTCAGGGGGTAGCAATCAGCCCCAGCATTTT CASSPTSGGSNQPQHF
TRBD1 NA TRBJ1-1 TRBV25-1 TGTGCCAGCGGCGAACAGGGGCGGGACACTGAAGCTTTCTTT CASGEQGRDTEAFF
NA NA TRBJ1-1 TRBV6-5 TGTGCCAGCAGTCCGGGGGGCGCTGAAGCTTTCTTT CASSPGGAEAFF
TRBD1 once TRBJ2-7 TRBV11-2 TGTGCCAGCACCTTGTTAGGGGGACAGGGTTTGTACGAGCAGTACTTC CASTLLGGQGLYEQYF
TRBD2 once TRBJ2-2 TRBV28 TGTGCCAGCAGTTTTCTACGGGGGGGCCCCGGGGAGCTGTTTTTT CASSFLRGGPGELFF
TRBD1 NA TRBJ2-7 TRBV30 TGTGCCTGGAGGGTTGGGGCAGGGGGTTCCTACGAGCAGTACTTC CAWRVGAGGSYEQYF
TRBD2 NA TRBJ2-1 TRBV6-5 TGTGCCAGCAGTAACTCTCGACTAGCGGGGGACAATGAGCAGTTCTTC CASSNSRLAGDNEQFF
NA few TRBJ2-3 TRBV7-2 TGTGCCAGCAGCAACGGAATCACAGATACGCAGTATTTT CASSNGITDTQYF
TRBD1 NA TRBJ2-2 TRBV7-9 TGTGCCAGCAGCCTCTACAGGGGGCTGTCCACCGGGGAGCTGTTTTTT CASSLYRGLSTGELFF
TRBD2 NA TRBJ2-3 TRBV4-2 TGTGCCAGCAGCCAAGATCGGCAGCGGGGGACCACAGATACGCAGTATTTT CASSQDRQRGTTDTQYF
NA NA TRBJ1-1 TRBV4-3 TGCGCCAGCAGCCAAGAGGACCGACACACTGAAGCTTTCTTT CASSQEDRHTEAFF
NA NA TRBJ1-2 TRBV5-1 TGCGCCAGCAGCCCGGCCGGCCAGAACTATGGCTACACCTTC CASSPAGQNYGYTF
NA NA TRBJ2-7 TRBV25-1 TGTGCCAGCAGTGAGGGGGGGACATTCCGTCACGAGCAGTACTTC CASSEGGTFRHEQYF
NA NA TRBJ1-3 TRBV18 TGTGCCAGCTCACCGCGGGATGCCTTGGGGGACACCATATATTTT CASSPRDALGDTIYF
TRBD2 NA TRBJ2-7 TRBV25-1 TGTGCCAGCAGTGATGATTCACGGGGGGTCTACGAGCAGTACTTC CASSDDSRGVYEQYF
TRBD1 once TRBJ1-6 TRBV5-1 TGCGCCAGTCGCCAGGGACAGGGGAACTCACCCCTCCACTTT CASRQGQGNSPLHF
NA NA TRBJ1-3 TRBV5-6 TGTGCCAGTTCCCCGAGGGGTCTTAGCTCTGGAAACACCATATATTTT CASSPRGLSSGNTIYF
NA once TRBJ2-5 TRBV7-7 TGTGCTAGCAGCTTAGCGTTCGGGGGGCCAGAGACCCAGTACTTC CASSLAFGGPETQYF
TRBD1 NA TRBJ1-5 TRBV2 TGTGCCAGCAGCCCTCCGGGACAGGGGCTAGGCCAGCCCCAGCATTTT CASSPPGQGLGQPQHF
NA NA TRBJ1-4 TRBV7-9 TGTGCCAGCAGCTTAGCGACGGGTATTGGTAATGAAAAACTGTTTTTT CASSLATGIGNEKLFF
TRBD1 NA TRBJ2-7 TRBV30 TGTGCCTGGAGCCCCCCGGACAGGTTCCACGAGCAGTACTTC CAWSPPDRFHEQYF
NA few TRBJ2-1 TRBV15 TGTGCCACCAGCAGAGATGCGGGGATCAACTCCTACAATGAGCAGTTCTTC CATSRDAGINSYNEQFF
TRBD2 NA TRBJ2-7 TRBV4-2 TGTGCCAGCAGCCAAGCCAGACTAGCCCACGAGCAGTACTTC CASSQARLAHEQYF
NA NA TRBJ2-1 TRBV11-3 TGTGCCAGCAGGCAGGGTGCAGGGGCGGTTGAGCAGTTCTTC CASRQGAGAVEQFF
NA NA TRBJ2-1 TRBV6-1 TGTGCCAGCAGTGGGTTGTATGAGCAGTTCTTC CASSGLYEQFF
TRBD1 NA TRBJ1-2 TRBV5-1 TGCGCCAGCAGCCTGGACAGGGGGTATGGCTACACCTTC CASSLDRGYGYTF
TRBD1 NA TRBJ1-2 TRBV6-4 TGTGCCAGCACGTGCGGGACAGGGGACAACTATGGCTACACCTTC CASTCGTGDNYGYTF
TRBD1 NA TRBJ2-7 TRBV11-3 TGTGCCAGCAGCTTGGACAGGGGCGACGAGCAGTACTTC CASSLDRGDEQYF
NA NA TRBJ1-1 TRBV6-6 TGTGCCAGCAGTCCCGGCTCGCGAAGCAAAGCTTTCTTT CASSPGSRSKAFF
NA once TRBJ1-4 TRBV9 TGTGCCAGCAGCGTAGGACGGACCGGACGGGAAAAACTGTTTTTT CASSVGRTGREKLFF
TRBD1 NA TRBJ1-2 TRBV27 TGTGCCAGCAGTTTAACCTGGTCCGGCGGGGGACAGTCCTATGGCTACACCTTC CASSLTWSGGGQSYGYTF
NA NA TRBJ1-2 TRBV5-8 TGTGCCAGCAGCTTGGATGAGCGTACGGGGGAGAGGGGCTACACCTTC CASSLDERTGERGYTF
TRBD2 NA TRBJ2-3 TRBV25-1 TGTGCCAGCAGTGATAGCGGGGTCATCACAGATACGCAGTATTTT CASSDSGVITDTQYF
TRBD2 NA TRBJ2-1 TRBV11-3 TGTGCCAGCAGCCTACGACTAGCGGGGGACCACAATGAGCAGTTCTTC CASSLRLAGDHNEQFF